This T cell receptor (beta chain) was retrieved from a study of molecular identifiers for immune sequencing clone quantification. In TCRdb, the PCR reads were re-called with MiXCR into one record per CDR3 protein. The data contain 88,000 or so distinct CDR3 sequences, around 20% of them singletons. In its sample, this clonotype was seen a few times. Its target is unknown. The CDR3 is 18 residues long. CDR1 SGHRS and CDR2 YFSETQ come from the germline V gene. Trimming stripped 1 base from V and 2 bases from J, with 21 bases between. Study-level points and caveats: Whereas clones above 20 RNA copies held under 1% of naive-cell molecules, they held over 97% of effector molecules.

Sequencing used naive CD8+ T cells from blood, with Jurkat cell RNA spiked in. Subset noted: FACS-sorted CD8+CD4-CCR7+CD45RA+ naive T cells. The chain uses TRBV5-1 and TRBJ2-5; perhaps D is TRBD1 or TRBD2 (5 bases each). The origin of this receptor is a human donor in good health. Some libraries in this study had Jurkat cell RNA spiked in. The CDR3 bases are TGCGCCAGCAGCTTGTTCCCCCAAACCGGGACCGATCAAGAGACCCAGTACTTC. This gives the protein CASSLFPQTGTDQETQYF.